These 14 T cell receptor beta chains share one sample of origin, sequenced in a study of T-cell memory formation after mild COVID-19. TCRdb fed the 5' RACE reads into MiXCR, producing one record per CDR3 protein. The sample holds about 430,000 distinct CDR3 sequences, roughly 24% seen once. The source material was PBMCs or a T cell subset sorted from them (not recorded which). The receptors originated from an adult woman who had mild COVID-19 (a few samples of this study predate the infection). Cell type and time point are not known.

J is TRBJ1-1 and V is TRBV29-1, with D possibly matching TRBD1 (5 bases). Trimming took 7 bases from V and 10 from J, leaving 13 bases between them. Germline lookup yields CDR1 SQVTM and CDR2 ANQGSEA. This CDR3 is built from 10 residues. Here the CDR3 DNA reads TGCAGCGGGACCAGGGACGGAGCTTTCTTT. As protein: CSGTRDGAFF.

V and J are TRBV29-1 and TRBJ1-1; D may be TRBD1 (6 bases). V lost 6 bases and J 1 base, leaving 15 bases between the germline ends. In germline, CDR1 is SQVTM, CDR2 ANQGSEA. This CDR3 has 14 residues. The CDR3 loop is CSVERGQWNTEAFF. As DNA, the CDR3 is TGCAGCGTGGAACGCGGACAGTGGAACACTGAAGCTTTCTTT.

V is TRBV12-3 or TRBV12-4 and J is TRBJ2-7; TRBD2 might be the D (5 bases). Trimming cost V 5 bases and J 3 bases, with 26 bases left between them. This CDR3 has 18 amino acids. CDR3 nucleotides: TGTGCCAGCAGTCCAGCCCCAGGATTGAGGGATATTGACTACGAGCAGTACTTC. This sequence encodes CASSPAPGLRDIDYEQYF.

This clonotype turned up a few times. V usage is TRBV12-3 or TRBV12-4 and J usage is TRBJ1-5, with 7 bases identical to TRBD1. Losses at the gene ends were 4 bases for V and 6 bases for J; bases not matched to a gene: 12. The CDR3 extends over 16 amino acids. CDR3 region: CASSSRDSEGAQPQHF. As DNA, the CDR3 is TGTGCCAGCAGTTCCCGGGACTCGGAGGGGGCTCAGCCCCAGCATTTT.

V is TRBV20-1 and J is TRBJ1-5, with D unresolved. This CDR3 is 14 amino acids long. From germline, CDR1 is DFQATT and CDR2 SNEGSKA (reference sequence). V was shortened by 0 bases and J by 8 bases, with 14 bases between the two germline ends. CDR3 DNA: TGCAGTGCTAGAGACCCCAAGGGTCGGGAGCCCCAGCATTTT. This gives the protein CSARDPKGREPQHF.

This clonotype appeared a few times. J is TRBJ2-7 and V is TRBV4-2; TRBD1 aligns across 7 bases. The CDR3 runs to 15 residues. The ends lost 0 bases at V and 0 bases at J; junction bases unmatched: 2. Germline assignment: CDR1 LGHNA and CDR2 YNFKEQ. The CDR3 DNA sequence: TGTGCCAGCAGCCAAGAACAGGGGAGCTCCTACGAGCAGTACTTC. The encoded protein is CASSQEQGSSYEQYF.

The gene calls are TRBV12-3 or TRBV12-4 and TRBJ2-3, with 9 bases fitting TRBD2. The length of the CDR3 is 15 residues. V lost 5 bases, J lost 0 bases, and 3 bases stayed unmatched. CDR3 coding DNA: TGTGCCAGCAGTAAAGGACTAGCGAGCACAGATACGCAGTATTTT. It translates to CASSKGLASTDTQYF.

The chain joins TRBV5-1 to TRBJ1-5; perhaps TRBD1 as D (5 bases). V lost 4 bases, J lost 6 bases, and 14 bases lay in between. CDR1 and CDR2 from the germline V gene are SGHRS and YFSETQ. CDR3 size: 14 residues. The CDR3 reads CASSPWGVGQPQHF. For the CDR3, the DNA is TGCGCCAGCAGCCCTTGGGGGGTAGGTCAGCCCCAGCATTTT.

The gene calls are TRBV20-1 and TRBJ2-7; no definite D call. Between the trimmed V and J ends, which lost 6 bases and 0 bases, there was a span of 12 bases. CDR1 is DFQATT, CDR2 SNEGSKA, per germline (reference sequence). The CDR3 extends over 13 amino acids. CDR3 amino acids: CSASRTDSYEQYF. The CDR3 bases are TGCAGTGCGAGCCGGACGGACTCCTACGAGCAGTACTTC.

This clonotype occurred a few times. The chain links TRBV29-1 to TRBJ2-3; D not resolved. V dropped 0 bases and J dropped 5 bases, with 6 bases sitting between them. The CDR3 totals 12 residues. Germline V gives CDR1 SQVTM, CDR2 ANQGSEA. CDR3 in DNA: TGCAGCGTTGAAGATGAAGGAGATACGCAGTATTTT. This gives the protein CSVEDEGDTQYF.

The chain carries TRBV7-9 and TRBJ1-1; D gene ambiguous. V was shortened by 5 bases and J by 1 base, with 11 bases between the two germline ends. The CDR3 extends over 14 amino acids. CDR1 is SEHNR, CDR2 FQNEAQ, per germline (reference sequence). The CDR3 DNA reads as TGTGCCAGCAGCATGGACGGAAGGAACACTGAAGCTTTCTTT. Protein sequence: CASSMDGRNTEAFF.

This clonotype appeared a few times. V is TRBV2 and J is TRBJ2-3; D is possibly TRBD1 (6 bases). CDR1 is SNHLY, CDR2 FYNNEI, per germline. The CDR3 loop spans 15 amino acids. The ends were cut back, 3 bases at V and 2 bases at J, with 12 bases in the middle. CDR3 sequence reads: CASSEYRVPTDTQYF. The CDR3 nucleotides read TGTGCCAGCAGTGAGTACAGGGTCCCCACAGATACGCAGTATTTT.

The chain uses TRBV25-1 and TRBJ1-5; possible D gene TRBD1, 5 bases. This CDR3 comprises 15 residues. The V end was cut by 0 bases, the J end by 3 bases, with 9 bases between. The germline V gene encodes CDR1 MGHDK and CDR2 SYGVNS. CDR3 sequence: CASSEYSGPNQPQHF. In nucleotides, the CDR3 is TGTGCCAGCAGTGAATATTCGGGACCCAATCAGCCCCAGCATTTT.

The rearrangement links TRBV20-1 to TRBJ1-6, with D perhaps TRBD1 (6 bases). The CDR3 is 15 residues long. Germline values: CDR1 DFQATT, CDR2 SNEGSKA (reference sequence). Trimming left V 5 bases short and J 7 bases short, with 18 bases between. The CDR3 here is CSAGVLGQKNSPLHF. The CDR3 DNA reads TGCAGTGCTGGGGTGCTGGGACAAAAGAATTCACCCCTCCACTTT.